This TCR beta chain is from a study of T-cell reconstitution after alpha-beta-depleted transplantation in children. This clonotype was detected a few times. This CDR3 region has 14 residues. Germline V gene data show CDR1 as KGHDR and CDR2 as SFDVKD. The V gene lost 9 bases and the J gene lost 5 bases, with 17 bases spanning the gap. A library of TCRbeta sequences, prepared with unique molecular identifiers, was generated. Each CDR3 protein is one row after TCRdb ran MiXCR on the PCR reads. The sample includes approximately 500,000 distinct CDR3 sequences, about 10% of them seen just once. The chain links TRBV24-1 to TRBJ2-3, with a possible D match to TRBD1 (5 bases). This TCR came from a child aged 2-9 years with inherited bone marrow failure, due to receive a stem cell transplant. The starting material was PBMCs, obtained before TCRalphabeta/CD19-depleted stem cell transplant. The CDR3 DNA reads TGTGCCACCCACGACAGATCCGAAGGAGATACGCAGTATTTT. Its translation: CATHDRSEGDTQYF.